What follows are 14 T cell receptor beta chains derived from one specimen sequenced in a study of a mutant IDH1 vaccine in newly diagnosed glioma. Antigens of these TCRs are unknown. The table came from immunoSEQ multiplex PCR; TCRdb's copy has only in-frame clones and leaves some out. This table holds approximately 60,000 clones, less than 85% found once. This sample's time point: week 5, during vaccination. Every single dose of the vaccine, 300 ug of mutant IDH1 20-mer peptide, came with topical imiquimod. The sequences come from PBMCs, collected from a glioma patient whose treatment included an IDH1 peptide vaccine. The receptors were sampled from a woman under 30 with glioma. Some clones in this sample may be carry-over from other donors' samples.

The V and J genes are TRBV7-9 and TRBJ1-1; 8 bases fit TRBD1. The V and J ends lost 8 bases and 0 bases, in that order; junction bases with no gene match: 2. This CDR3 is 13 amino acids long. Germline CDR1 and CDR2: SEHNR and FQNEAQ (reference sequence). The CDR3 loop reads CASGTGMNTEAFF. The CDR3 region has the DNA TGTGCCAGCGGGACAGGCATGAACACTGAAGCTTTCTTT.

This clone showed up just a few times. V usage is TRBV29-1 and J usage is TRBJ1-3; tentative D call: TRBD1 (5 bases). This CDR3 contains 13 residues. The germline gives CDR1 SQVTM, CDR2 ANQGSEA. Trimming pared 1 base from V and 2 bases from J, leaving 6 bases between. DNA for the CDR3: TGCAGCGTTGAAGGGGGGACTGGAAACACCATATATTTT. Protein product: CSVEGGTGNTIYF.

CDR3 nucleotides: TGTGCCAGCAGTTTAGAGGGACAGGCAAACTTCGCAGCTTTCTTT. As protein: CASSLEGQANFAAFF. The chain has TRBV27 and TRBJ1-1; 8 nucleotides align to TRBD1. Germline trimming cut 2 bases from V and 10 bases from J; bases unmatched to any gene: 12. The CDR3 totals 15 residues. Per the germline V gene, CDR1 is MNHEY and CDR2 is SMNVEV (reference sequence).

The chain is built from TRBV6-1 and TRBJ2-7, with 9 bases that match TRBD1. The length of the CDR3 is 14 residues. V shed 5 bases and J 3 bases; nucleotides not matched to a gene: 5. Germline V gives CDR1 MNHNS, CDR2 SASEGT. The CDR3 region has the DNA TGTGCCAGCAGTCCAAGACAGGGGGTCTACGAGCAGTACTTC. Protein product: CASSPRQGVYEQYF.

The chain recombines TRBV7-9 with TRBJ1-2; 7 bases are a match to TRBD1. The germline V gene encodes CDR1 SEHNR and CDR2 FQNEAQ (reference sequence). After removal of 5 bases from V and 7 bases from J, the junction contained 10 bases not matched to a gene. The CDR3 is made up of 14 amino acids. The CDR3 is CASSQTGRSIGYTF. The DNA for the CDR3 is TGTGCCAGCAGCCAGACAGGGAGGAGTATTGGCTACACCTTC. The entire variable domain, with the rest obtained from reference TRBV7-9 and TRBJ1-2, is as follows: DTGVSQNPRHKITKRGQNVTFRCDPISEHNRLYWYRQTLGQGPEFLTYFQNEAQLEKSRLLSDRFSAERPKGSFSTLEIQRTEQGDSAMYLCASSQTGRSIGYTFGSGTRLTVV.

As DNA, the CDR3 is TGTGCCACCAGCAGAGATTTGACTAGCGGGACCTACGAGCAGTACTTC. Protein: CATSRDLTSGTYEQYF. The chain uses TRBV15 and TRBJ2-7, with 11 positions matching TRBD2. CDR1 is LNHNV, CDR2 YYDKDF, per germline (reference sequence). The CDR3 totals 16 residues. V lost 0 bases, J lost 2 bases, and 3 bases stayed unmatched.

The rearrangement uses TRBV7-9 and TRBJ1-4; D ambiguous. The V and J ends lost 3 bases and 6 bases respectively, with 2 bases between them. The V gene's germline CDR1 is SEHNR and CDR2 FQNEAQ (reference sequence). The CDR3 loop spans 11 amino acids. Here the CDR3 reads CASSFDEKLFF. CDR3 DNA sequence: TGTGCCAGCAGCTTCGATGAAAAACTGTTTTTT.

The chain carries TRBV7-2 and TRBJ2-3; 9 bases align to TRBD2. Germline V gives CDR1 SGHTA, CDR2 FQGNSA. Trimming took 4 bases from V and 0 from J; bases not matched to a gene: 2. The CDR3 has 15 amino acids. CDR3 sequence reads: CASSSSGTSTDTQYF. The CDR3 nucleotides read TGTGCCAGCAGCTCTAGCGGGACCAGCACAGATACGCAGTATTTT.

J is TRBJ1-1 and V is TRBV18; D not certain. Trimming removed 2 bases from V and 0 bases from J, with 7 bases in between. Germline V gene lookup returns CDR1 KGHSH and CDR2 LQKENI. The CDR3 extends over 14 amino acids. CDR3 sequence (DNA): TGTGCCAGCTCACCAAGGAGAATGAACACTGAAGCTTTCTTT. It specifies CASSPRRMNTEAFF.

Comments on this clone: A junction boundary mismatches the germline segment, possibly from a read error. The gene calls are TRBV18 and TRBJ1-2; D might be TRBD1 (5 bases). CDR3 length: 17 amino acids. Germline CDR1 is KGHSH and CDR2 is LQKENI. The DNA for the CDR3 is TGTGCCAGCTCACCGGGGCTGACTACAGTGATGGGCTATGCCTACACCTTC. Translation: CASSPGLTTVMGYAYTF.

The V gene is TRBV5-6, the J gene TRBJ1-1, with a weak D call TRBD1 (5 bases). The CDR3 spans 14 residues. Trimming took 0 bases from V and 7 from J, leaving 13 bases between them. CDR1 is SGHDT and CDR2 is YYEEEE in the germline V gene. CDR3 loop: CASSLAQGVVEAFF. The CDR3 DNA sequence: TGTGCCAGCAGCTTGGCTCAGGGTGTGGTTGAAGCTTTCTTT.

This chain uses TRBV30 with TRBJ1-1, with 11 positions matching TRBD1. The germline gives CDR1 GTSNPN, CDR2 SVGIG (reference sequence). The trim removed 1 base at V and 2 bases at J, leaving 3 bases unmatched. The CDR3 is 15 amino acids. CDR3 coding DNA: TGTGCCTGGAGTGGGACAGGGGGCAGAAACACTGAAGCTTTCTTT. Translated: CAWSGTGGRNTEAFF.

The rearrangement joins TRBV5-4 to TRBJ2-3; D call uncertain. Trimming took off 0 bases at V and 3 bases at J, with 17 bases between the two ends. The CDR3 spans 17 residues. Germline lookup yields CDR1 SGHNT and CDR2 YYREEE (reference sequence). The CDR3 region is CASSLAPRLGGTDTQYF. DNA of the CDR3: TGTGCCAGCAGCTTGGCCCCTAGGTTAGGTGGGACAGATACGCAGTATTTT.

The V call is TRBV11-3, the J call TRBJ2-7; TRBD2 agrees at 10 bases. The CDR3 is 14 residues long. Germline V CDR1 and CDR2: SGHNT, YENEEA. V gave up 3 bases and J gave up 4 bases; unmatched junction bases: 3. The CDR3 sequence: CASSFSSGSYEQYF. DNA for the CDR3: TGTGCCAGCAGCTTCTCTAGCGGGAGTTACGAGCAGTACTTC.